The next 10 T cell receptor beta chains were all read from a single sample in a study of post-analysis software for immune sequencing data. Unique molecular identifiers were present in the TCR beta cDNA libraries. TCRdb re-derived calls from the PCR reads in MiXCR, one entry per CDR3 protein. Of a few hundred thousand distinct CDR3 sequences listed, less than 40% are singletons. Notes on the study in general: Roughly 5 TRBV segments were significantly more frequent in patients than in controls. TRBV5-6, TRBV5-1 and TRBV20-1 were among these segments.

These TCRs' antigens remain unknown. The sample was blood. The origin of the receptors is a girl aged 10 to 17 with multiple sclerosis.

The gene calls are TRBV5-1 and TRBJ2-3; 9 bases match TRBD1. The V segment lost 3 bases and the J segment 3 bases; nucleotides outside the gene matches: 5. The germline gives CDR1 SGHRS, CDR2 YFSETQ. There are 15 residues in the CDR3. The CDR3 sequence is CASSSQGQGTDTQYF. CDR3 nucleotides: TGCGCCAGCAGCTCGCAGGGACAGGGAACAGATACGCAGTATTTT.

The chain recombines TRBV18 with TRBJ2-7, with 8 bases that match TRBD1. The CDR3 has 16 residues. V lost 1 base, J lost 3 bases, and 8 bases stayed unmatched. Germline CDR1 is KGHSH and CDR2 is LQKENI. Written as DNA, the CDR3 is TGTGCCAGCTCACCACTGAGCCAGGGGGCGGTCTACGAGCAGTACTTC. Encoded protein: CASSPLSQGAVYEQYF.

The gene calls are TRBV7-2 and TRBJ1-6, with TRBD1 identical over 7 bases. The germline CDR1 and CDR2 sequences are SGHTA and FQGNSA. The CDR3 covers 13 residues. V trimming: 4 bases; J trimming: 8 bases; junction bases outside the gene matches: 2. Here the CDR3 DNA reads TGTGCCAGCAGCTCCGGGACAGATTCACCCCTCCACTTT. Amino acid sequence: CASSSGTDSPLHF.

The chain is built from TRBV7-2 and TRBJ1-2; D gene unclear. There are 13 residues in the CDR3. The V gene lost 5 bases and the J gene lost 8 bases, with 15 bases spanning the gap. Germline CDR1 and CDR2: SGHTA and FQGNSA. The CDR3 DNA sequence: TGTGCCAGCAGCCCATACCTCACCGAGGGCTACACCTTC. This codes for CASSPYLTEGYTF.

The V gene is TRBV6-6, the J gene TRBJ2-5; 8 nucleotides match TRBD1. The CDR3 runs to 16 residues. Germline values: CDR1 MNHNY, CDR2 SVGAGI (reference sequence). V shed 7 bases, J shed 0 bases, and the junction held 10 bases outside the gene matches. CDR3: CASIHAPGGNQETQYF. Here the CDR3 DNA reads TGTGCCAGCATCCATGCCCCAGGGGGCAACCAAGAGACCCAGTACTTC.

The rearrangement joins TRBV30 to TRBJ2-7; TRBD1 agrees at 9 bases. Germline V gene lookup returns CDR1 GTSNPN and CDR2 SVGIG (reference sequence). The CDR3 totals 14 residues. Losses at the gene ends were 5 bases for V and 4 bases for J; bases not matched to a gene: 9. CDR3 DNA sequence: TGTGCCTGGGGTCCATGGACAGGGGAATACGAGCAGTACTTC. This gives the protein CAWGPWTGEYEQYF.

The CDR3 reads CASSSGVLLTYEQYF. CDR3 sequence (DNA): TGCGCCAGCAGCTCCGGGGTTTTGCTTACCTACGAGCAGTACTTC. The J gene is TRBJ2-7, the V gene TRBV4-1, with D perhaps TRBD2 (5 bases). The CDR3 consists of 15 residues. Per germline, CDR1 MGHRA and CDR2 YSYEKL. The ends were cut back, 5 bases at V and 2 bases at J, with 16 bases in the middle.

The rearrangement uses TRBV7-9 and TRBJ1-4; no definite D call. CDR3 length: 15 amino acids. Deletions cut 4 bases from V and 3 bases from J, with 12 bases between. Germline lookup yields CDR1 SEHNR and CDR2 FQNEAQ (reference sequence). The CDR3 protein is CASSSPRAANEKLFF. The DNA for the CDR3 is TGTGCCAGCAGCTCGCCGCGGGCAGCTAATGAAAAACTGTTTTTT.

This clonotype occurred a few times. The chain has TRBV5-1 and TRBJ1-5; no reliable D call. CDR3 length: 14 residues. Per the germline V gene, CDR1 is SGHRS and CDR2 is YFSETQ. V was clipped by 1 base and J by 5 bases, with 10 bases between them. The CDR3 DNA follows: TGCGCCAGCAGCTTGTCTGGCCGAGATCAGCCCCAGCATTTT. Its protein is CASSLSGRDQPQHF.

The chain couples TRBV12-3 or TRBV12-4 to TRBJ2-1, with D possibly being TRBD1 or TRBD2 (5 bases each). V lost 7 bases and J lost 9, with 16 bases in between. This CDR3 spans 13 amino acids. The CDR3 DNA follows: TGTGCCAGCAACAAGGGACGGATTGGTGAGCAGTTCTTC. Residues: CASNKGRIGEQFF.